What follows are 5 T cell receptor beta chains derived from one specimen sequenced in a study of blood T cell repertoires in COVID-19. Method: immunoSEQ multiplex PCR; TCRdb's copy keeps in-frame clones and lacks some. In the table there are 260,000 or so clones, more than 70% of which are singletons. The sequenced material came from PBMCs or T cells enriched from blood (not recorded which). The receptors were gathered from a woman aged 40 to 50 with acute COVID-19.

The V and J genes are TRBV4-3 and TRBJ1-5, with TRBD1 matching 7 bases. Germline-derived CDR1 and CDR2 are LGHNA and YSLEER. J was trimmed by 1 base and V by 3 bases; bases with no gene match: 12. The CDR3 length is 18 residues. The DNA of the CDR3 is TGCGCCAGCAGCCAGTTCTGGGGACAGTACCGGAGCAATCAGCCCCAGCATTTT. The encoded protein is CASSQFWGQYRSNQPQHF.

The chain couples TRBV14 to TRBJ2-7, with D possibly being TRBD2 (6 bases). The CDR3 has 12 residues. Trimming took off 0 bases at V and 9 bases at J, with 9 bases between the two ends. The germline gives CDR1 SGHDN, CDR2 FVKESK. The CDR3 region is CASSQDWGGQYF. The CDR3, as DNA: TGTGCCAGCAGCCAAGATTGGGGAGGGCAGTACTTC.

The chain joins TRBV4-1 to TRBJ2-1; D perhaps matches TRBD1 (5 bases). CDR1 is MGHRA and CDR2 is YSYEKL in the germline V gene. The CDR3 contains 19 residues. V shed 1 base and J shed 0 bases, with 19 bases lying between them. CDR3 bases: TGCGCCAGCAGCCAAGGTGGTGCAGGGTTCGGAAGCTCCTACAATGAGCAGTTCTTC. Its translation: CASSQGGAGFGSSYNEQFF.

This rearrangement joins TRBV7-8 to TRBJ2-5; TRBD1 agrees at 12 bases. The CDR3 spans 16 residues. The V and J ends lost 1 base and 4 bases, in that order; junction bases with no gene match: 4. Germline CDR1 reads SGHVS; CDR2 reads FQNEAQ. The CDR3: CASSLEGTGGPETQYF. The CDR3, as DNA: TGTGCCAGCAGCTTAGAGGGGACAGGGGGCCCAGAGACCCAGTACTTC.

The V call is TRBV27, the J call TRBJ2-7, with TRBD2 matching 9 bases. V was pared by 3 bases and J by 1 base, with 1 base of the junction left unmatched. The CDR3 covers 14 residues. The germline gives CDR1 MNHEY, CDR2 SMNVEV (reference sequence). The CDR3 bases are TGTGCCAGCAGTTTTAGCGGGAGTTCCTACGAGCAGTACGTC. Amino acid sequence: CASSFSGSSYEQYV.